This passage covers 20 T cell receptor beta chains from one sample sequenced in a study of blood T cell repertoires in COVID-19. The repertoire was sequenced with immunoSEQ multiplex PCR; TCRdb's copy has only in-frame clones and lacks some. The table lists about 170,000 clones, approximately 86% of them singletons. Sequenced input: peripheral blood. The receptors stem from a woman between 45 and 60 years old with acute or convalescent COVID-19.

This chain connects TRBV9 to TRBJ1-2; 8 bases map to TRBD1. This CDR3 is built from 17 residues. V shed 0 bases, J shed 4 bases, and the junction held 11 bases outside the gene matches. The germline CDR1 and CDR2 sequences are SGDLS and YYNGEE. CDR3 in DNA: TGTGCCAGCAGCGTAGAATTAAAGTGGACAGGGAGCTATGGCTACACCTTC. As protein: CASSVELKWTGSYGYTF.

This clone came up once. The rearrangement uses TRBV10-3 and TRBJ1-1; D is ambiguous. Germline V lookup: CDR1 ENHRY, CDR2 SYGVKD. Trimming removed 3 bases from V and 1 base from J, with 9 bases in between. This CDR3 is built from 14 residues. CDR3 residues: CAISDREGNTEAFF. The CDR3 region has the DNA TGTGCCATCAGTGATCGGGAAGGGAACACTGAAGCTTTCTTT.

Written as DNA, the CDR3 is TGCGCCAGCAGTAGTGGCCGACAAGGAACCTACAATGAGCAGTTCTTC. This sequence encodes CASSSGRQGTYNEQFF. The V call is TRBV5-1, the J call TRBJ2-1, with D unclear. Germline CDR1 is SGHRS and CDR2 is YFSETQ. The length of the CDR3 is 16 residues. Trimming removed 5 bases from V and 2 bases from J, with 17 bases in between.

The CDR3 loop reads CASRGTANQPQHF. The CDR3 DNA sequence: TGTGCCAGCCGGGGGACAGCCAATCAGCCCCAGCATTTT. V is TRBV12-3 or TRBV12-4 and J is TRBJ1-5; 7 bases fit TRBD1. There are 13 residues in the CDR3. Trimming at V came to 8 bases and at J to 3 bases, leaving 4 bases not matched to a gene.

The chain employs TRBV28 and TRBJ1-5; D gene ambiguous. The germline gives CDR1 MDHEN, CDR2 SYDVKM. Trimming left V 7 bases short and J 6 bases short, with 10 bases between. The CDR3 has 12 residues. The CDR3 region has the DNA TGTGCCAGCACTTACTCTTTTCAGCCCCAGCATTTT. Its translation: CASTYSFQPQHF.

The chain combines TRBV27 with TRBJ2-3; 8 positions match TRBD2. From germline, CDR1 is MNHEY and CDR2 SMNVEV (reference sequence). V was clipped by 9 bases and J by 9 bases; unmatched bases: 14. The CDR3 spans 14 residues. The CDR3 nucleotides read TGTGCCAGTAAAGGACTAGCTCGATCCGTGACGCAGTATTTT. It translates to CASKGLARSVTQYF.

The rearrangement joins TRBV15 to TRBJ1-1; D not resolved. V was trimmed by 8 bases and J by 1 base, leaving 11 bases between them. The CDR3 loop spans 13 amino acids. Per the germline V gene, CDR1 is LNHNV and CDR2 is YYDKDF (reference sequence). CDR3 bases: TGTGCCACCTCTCGGGGAAAGAACACTGAAGCTTTCTTT. As protein: CATSRGKNTEAFF.

This chain uses TRBV28 with TRBJ2-1; D might be TRBD1 (6 bases). Germline CDR1 reads MDHEN; CDR2 reads SYDVKM. The CDR3 contains 15 residues. The ends were cut back, 6 bases at V and 10 bases at J, with 22 bases in the middle. CDR3 sequence: CASSLSSPGVAEQFF. The CDR3 coding sequence is TGTGCCAGCAGCCTCAGTTCTCCAGGGGTGGCAGAGCAGTTCTTC.

J is TRBJ1-1 and V is TRBV29-1, with 9 positions matching TRBD1. The length of the CDR3 is 14 residues. In germline, CDR1 is SQVTM, CDR2 ANQGSEA. Trimming removed 2 bases from V and 1 base from J; junction bases left unmatched: 2. The CDR3 sequence is CSVEMGQGNTEAFF. The CDR3 DNA is TGCAGCGTTGAAATGGGACAGGGGAACACTGAAGCTTTCTTT.

V usage is TRBV7-2 and J usage is TRBJ2-6; tentatively, D is TRBD2 (7 bases). CDR1 is SGHTA, CDR2 FQGNSA, per germline. Deletions cut 1 base from V and 0 bases from J, with 10 bases between. The CDR3 has 17 residues. Here the CDR3 DNA reads TGTGCCAGCAGCTTAGTGGGGGGGGCCTCTGGGGCCAACGTCCTGACTTTC. The encoded protein is CASSLVGGASGANVLTF.

The J gene is TRBJ1-4, the V gene TRBV7-9; TRBD1 is a possible D gene (6 bases). Germline values: CDR1 SEHNR, CDR2 FQNEAQ (reference sequence). V was clipped by 1 base and J by 4 bases, with 13 bases between them. The CDR3 spans 16 residues. The CDR3 DNA is TGTGCCAGCAGCTTAGGATTTAGGACAGATAATGAAAAACTGTTTTTT. Protein product: CASSLGFRTDNEKLFF.

The chain has TRBV2 and TRBJ2-7; D unresolved. Germline CDR1 and CDR2: SNHLY and FYNNEI. The CDR3 has 12 residues. Trimming cost V 3 bases and J 2 bases, with 5 bases left between them. The CDR3 here is CASSDQAYEQYF. For the CDR3, the DNA is TGTGCCAGCAGTGACCAGGCCTACGAGCAGTACTTC.

V gene TRBV6-2 or TRBV6-3 combines with J gene TRBJ2-2; TRBD2 matches at 13 bases. The CDR3 is 18 amino acids. Germline values: CDR1 MNHEY, CDR2 SVGEGT. V shed 2 bases, J shed 2 bases, and the junction held 5 bases outside the gene matches. The DNA for the CDR3 is TGTGCCAGCAGTTACCGACTAGCGGGGGGTTTTAACACCGGGGAGCTGTTTTTT. Translating it yields CASSYRLAGGFNTGELFF.

V is TRBV5-5 and J is TRBJ1-2; TRBD1 might be the D (5 bases). The length of the CDR3 is 15 residues. Germline V gene sequence: CDR1 SGHKS, CDR2 YYEKEE (reference sequence). V was trimmed by 1 base and J by 4 bases, leaving 14 bases between them. CDR3 nucleotides: TGTGCCAGCAGCTTGTCCTTACAGGCCGCCTATGGCTACACCTTC. Translation gives CASSLSLQAAYGYTF.

The chain is built from TRBV19 and TRBJ2-2; 9 positions agree with TRBD2. J gave up 0 bases and V 8 bases, and 7 bases lay outside the gene matches. This CDR3 contains 16 residues. Germline-derived CDR1 and CDR2 are LNHDA and SQIVND (reference sequence). The CDR3 is CASAIAGAANTGELFF. The CDR3 DNA is TGTGCCAGTGCCATAGCGGGGGCCGCGAACACCGGGGAGCTGTTTTTT.

As for this clone: The sample carries other DNA sequences with the same CDR3. The chain has TRBV12-3 or TRBV12-4 and TRBJ1-2, with 7 bases matching TRBD1. The CDR3 extends over 13 amino acids. The V and J ends lost 2 bases and 6 bases, in that order; junction bases with no gene match: 3. CDR3 bases: TGTGCCAGCAGTTTAAGACAGGGAGATGGCTACACCTTC. Its protein is CASSLRQGDGYTF.

This chain joins TRBV30 and TRBJ1-5, with D possibly TRBD1 on 6 matching bases. Trimming took off 5 bases at V and 5 bases at J, with 16 bases between the two ends. Germline assignment: CDR1 GTSNPN and CDR2 SVGIG (reference sequence). The CDR3 has 14 amino acids. The CDR3 reads CAWSAGALYQPQHF. In DNA form, the CDR3 reads TGTGCCTGGTCAGCAGGGGCCCTCTATCAGCCCCAGCATTTT.

The count of this clone is one. V is TRBV10-3 and J is TRBJ2-5; 9 bases match TRBD2. With V trimmed by 5 bases and J by 3 bases, 4 bases remained unmatched. The CDR3 length is 14 residues. Germline V gene data show CDR1 as ENHRY and CDR2 as SYGVKD. The CDR3 loop reads CAISPSGVKETQYF. The CDR3 DNA reads TGTGCCATCAGTCCTAGCGGGGTTAAAGAGACCCAGTACTTC.

This chain uses TRBV2 with TRBJ2-5; D perhaps matches TRBD2 (6 bases). V was trimmed by 4 bases and J by 11 bases, leaving 14 bases between them. Germline lookup yields CDR1 SNHLY and CDR2 FYNNEI. This CDR3 comprises 12 residues. CDR3 loop: CASSAPGGPQYF. The CDR3 region has the DNA TGTGCCAGCAGTGCCCCCGGGGGACCTCAGTACTTC.

The chain has TRBV5-4 and TRBJ2-2, with TRBD1 matching 8 bases. The CDR3 is made up of 17 amino acids. CDR1 is SGHNT, CDR2 YYREEE, per germline (reference sequence). V lost 1 base and J lost 4; bases outside the gene matches: 9. The CDR3 region is CASSLLFQGAVTGELFF. CDR3 in DNA: TGTGCCAGCAGCTTGTTATTCCAGGGGGCGGTCACCGGGGAGCTGTTTTTT.